Presented here are 11 T cell receptor beta chains from one specimen sequenced in a study of blood T cell repertoires in COVID-19 (TCRdb year 2020). The library was made by the immunoSEQ multiplex PCR assay. TCRdb re-hosts the immuneACCESS table, in-frame sequences only. Its copies lack some clones; in the studies checked, an unresolved V gene accounts for under half of them, and the cause for the rest is not known. This sample is represented by some 230,000 clones; roughly 83% of them were singletons. The ten largest clones capture approximately 1.2% of the sample. Sequencing input: PBMCs or T cells enriched from blood (not recorded which). Receptors were obtained from a woman in her thirties or forties with acute COVID-19.

The CDR3 DNA reads as TGTGCCAGCAGCCACACTAGCGACAACAATGAGCAGTTCTTC. It codes for CASSHTSDNNEQFF. The chain uses TRBV3-1 (or the pseudogene TRBV3-2) and TRBJ2-1; 7 nucleotides line up with TRBD2. The length of the CDR3 is 14 residues. Germline values: CDR1 LGHDT, CDR2 YNNKEL (reference sequence). Unmatched junction bases numbered 4, after V lost 3 bases and J lost 5 bases.

This chain uses TRBV20-1 with TRBJ2-1; 12 positions agree with TRBD2. CDR3 size: 11 residues. The germline CDR1 and CDR2 sequences are DFQATT and SNEGSKA (reference sequence). CDR3 in DNA: TGCAGGGGACTAGCGGGTTTTGAGCAGTTCTTC. This gives the protein CRGLAGFEQFF.

This clone was seen a handful of times. In DNA form, the CDR3 reads TGTGCCAGCAACCTGAACAGGGACGAGCAGTACTTC. Its translation: CASNLNRDEQYF. The V gene is TRBV6-5, the J gene TRBJ2-7; D is possibly TRBD1 (6 bases). The germline V and J ends were trimmed by 7 bases and 5 bases, with 12 bases remaining between them. The CDR3 spans 12 residues. CDR1 and CDR2 from the germline V gene are MNHEY and SVGAGI.

The sample holds one count of this clone. The chain combines TRBV7-8 with TRBJ1-6; D is unresolved. This CDR3 has 15 amino acids. CDR1 and CDR2 from the germline V gene are SGHVS and FQNEAQ. Trimming took off 1 base at V and 7 bases at J, with 11 bases between the two ends. The CDR3 sequence is CASSLGAVPNSPLHF. The CDR3, as DNA: TGTGCCAGCAGCTTAGGTGCAGTGCCGAATTCACCCCTCCACTTT.

This clone is a singleton in its sample. The genes are TRBV11-2 and TRBJ1-3; D ambiguous. The V and J ends lost 1 base and 1 base respectively, with 8 bases between them. The CDR3 is made up of 15 amino acids. Germline assignment: CDR1 SGHAT and CDR2 FQNNGV. The CDR3: CASSLAAGSGNTIYF. CDR3 coding DNA: TGTGCCAGCAGCTTAGCGGCGGGGTCTGGAAACACCATATATTTT.

This clone has only one observation. CDR3 residues: CASSQTTSGQETQYF. CDR3 in DNA: TGCGCCAGCAGCCAAACTACTAGCGGACAAGAGACCCAGTACTTC. V usage is TRBV4-3 and J usage is TRBJ2-5; 8 nucleotides line up with TRBD2. CDR3 length: 15 amino acids. V lost 2 bases to trimming and J lost 2 bases; unmatched junction nucleotides: 4. CDR1 and CDR2 from the germline V gene are LGHNA and YSLEER.

V usage is TRBV5-4 and J usage is TRBJ1-1; D perhaps matches TRBD1 (5 bases). Germline loops: CDR1 SGHNT, CDR2 YYREEE (reference sequence). The CDR3 runs 11 residues. Trimming took off 5 bases at V and 4 bases at J, with 6 bases between the two ends. In nucleotides, the CDR3 is TGTGCCAGCAGGCAGGGCACTGAAGCTTTCTTT. The encoded protein is CASRQGTEAFF.

V usage is TRBV27 and J usage is TRBJ1-1, with a possible D match to TRBD1 (6 bases). The V gene's germline CDR1 is MNHEY and CDR2 SMNVEV (reference sequence). V was pared by 6 bases and J by 4 bases, with 15 bases between. The CDR3 is 14 residues long. The CDR3 DNA follows: TGTGCCAGCAGACGAGGGGGAGATGGCACTGAAGCTTTCTTT. It codes for CASRRGGDGTEAFF.

The rearrangement links TRBV4-2 to TRBJ2-5; D possibly corresponds to TRBD2 (5 bases). This CDR3 has 14 residues. Trimming pared 4 bases from V and 4 bases from J, leaving 13 bases between. Germline V gene sequence: CDR1 LGHNA, CDR2 YNFKEQ. The CDR3 nucleotides are TGTGCCAGCAGCCCACCCGGAGGAGGAGAGACCCAGTACTTC. It yields the protein CASSPPGGGETQYF.

J is TRBJ2-7 and V is TRBV3-1 (or the pseudogene TRBV3-2); TRBD2 matches at 7 bases. The CDR3 contains 14 residues. Germline V lookup: CDR1 LGHDT, CDR2 YNNKEL (reference sequence). V lost 6 bases and J lost 6; bases outside the gene matches: 11. CDR3 nucleotide sequence: TGTGCCAGCAGTCGCCGGGACTACACTATCGAGCAGTACTTC. This gives the protein CASSRRDYTIEQYF.

CDR3 DNA sequence: TGCGCCAGCAGCCAAGGGGAGGCGGCTGAAGCTTTCTTT. Translating it yields CASSQGEAAEAFF. The V call is TRBV4-1, the J call TRBJ1-1; D not resolved. The V and J ends lost 1 base and 6 bases respectively, with 9 bases between them. CDR3 length: 13 residues. Germline CDR1 reads MGHRA; CDR2 reads YSYEKL.